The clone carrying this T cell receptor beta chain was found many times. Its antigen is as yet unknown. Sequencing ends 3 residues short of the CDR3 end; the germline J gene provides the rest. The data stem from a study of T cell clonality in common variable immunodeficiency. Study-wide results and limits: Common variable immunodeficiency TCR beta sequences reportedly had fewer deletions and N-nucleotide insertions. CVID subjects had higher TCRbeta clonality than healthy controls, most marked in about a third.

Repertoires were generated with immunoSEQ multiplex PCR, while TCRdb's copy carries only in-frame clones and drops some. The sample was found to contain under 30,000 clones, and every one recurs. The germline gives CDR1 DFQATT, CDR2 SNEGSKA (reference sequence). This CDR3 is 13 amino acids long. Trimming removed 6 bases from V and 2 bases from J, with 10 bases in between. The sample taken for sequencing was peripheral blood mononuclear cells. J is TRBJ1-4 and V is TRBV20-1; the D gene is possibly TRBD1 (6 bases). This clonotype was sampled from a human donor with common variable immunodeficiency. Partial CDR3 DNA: TGCAGTGCCGTGGGGGCCACTAATGAAAAA. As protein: CSAVGATNEK. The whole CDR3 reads CSAVGATNEKLFF.